The 16 T cell receptor beta chains listed next were all sequenced from one sample in a study of blood T cell repertoires in COVID-19. Method: immunoSEQ multiplex PCR; TCRdb's copy keeps in-frame clones and lacks some. Altogether approximately 76,000 clones are present, 88% being singletons, with the ten largest covering approximately 45%. Input material: peripheral blood. The origin of the receptors is a human donor in a cohort sampled during active COVID-19.

The V and J genes are TRBV6-6 and TRBJ1-4; 10 positions match TRBD1. Unmatched junction bases numbered 4, after V lost 0 bases and J lost 6 bases. This CDR3 is built from 16 residues. CDR1 is MNHNY and CDR2 is SVGAGI in the germline V gene (reference sequence). The CDR3 is CASSYSGGTGDEKLFF. The CDR3, as DNA: TGTGCCAGCAGTTACTCGGGGGGGACAGGGGATGAAAAACTGTTTTTT.

V gene TRBV3-1 (or the pseudogene TRBV3-2) combines with J gene TRBJ1-5, with 7 bases aligning to TRBD1. The trim removed 1 base at V and 4 bases at J, leaving 7 bases unmatched. CDR3 size: 16 residues. CDR1 is LGHDT, CDR2 YNNKEL, per germline (reference sequence). CDR3 bases: TGTGCCAGCAGCCAAGCCCTCCCACAGGGGAATCAGCCCCAGCATTTT. Its translation is CASSQALPQGNQPQHF.

Regarding this clone: One junction end disagrees with the germline gene, perhaps due to a read error. This rearrangement joins TRBV27 to TRBJ2-7, with D possibly matching TRBD2 (5 bases). The CDR3 covers 10 residues. CDR1 is MNHEY and CDR2 is SMNVEV in the germline V gene (reference sequence). The CDR3 nucleotides read TGTGCCAGCAGTCTCATGTTGGGAGACTTC. It yields the protein CASSLMLGDF.

The V call is TRBV7-2, the J call TRBJ2-1; D remains ambiguous. Germline values: CDR1 SGHTA, CDR2 FQGNSA. The CDR3 loop spans 12 amino acids. V was trimmed by 2 bases and J by 8 bases, leaving 7 bases between them. CDR3 residues: CASSLSQDEQFF. CDR3 DNA: TGTGCCAGCAGCTTATCCCAGGATGAGCAGTTCTTC.

V usage is TRBV10-3 and J usage is TRBJ1-1; TRBD1 aligns across 7 bases. CDR1 ENHRY and CDR2 SYGVKD come from the germline V gene. V lost 9 bases and J lost 0; bases outside the gene matches: 7. The CDR3 covers 14 residues. Written as DNA, the CDR3 is TGTGCCATTGTACAGGGGAACCTGAACACTGAAGCTTTCTTT. Protein: CAIVQGNLNTEAFF.

In its sample, this clone was seen a few times. The V and J genes are TRBV5-1 and TRBJ2-7; the match to TRBD2 covers 8 bases. CDR3 length: 15 residues. Germline assignment: CDR1 SGHRS and CDR2 YFSETQ. The trim removed 4 bases at V and 1 base at J, leaving 7 bases unmatched. The CDR3 sequence is CASSTTSGGSYEQYF. The CDR3 region has the DNA TGCGCCAGCAGCACTACTAGCGGTGGTTCCTACGAGCAGTACTTC.

The rearrangement links TRBV11-3 to TRBJ2-2; D is uncertain. Trimming stripped 5 bases from V and 4 bases from J, with 17 bases between. The germline V gene encodes CDR1 SGHNT and CDR2 YENEEA. The CDR3 is made up of 16 amino acids. DNA of the CDR3: TGTGCCAGCAGCCTCCTGGAGCTCGAGGTCACCGGGGAGCTGTTTTTT. It yields the protein CASSLLELEVTGELFF.

This rearrangement joins TRBV5-1 to TRBJ2-2; D uncertain. V lost 1 base to trimming and J lost 8 bases, with 9 bases between them. This CDR3 contains 13 residues. The V gene's germline CDR1 is SGHRS and CDR2 YFSETQ. The CDR3 is CASSLRDLGELFF. DNA for the CDR3: TGCGCCAGCAGCTTGAGAGATCTTGGGGAGCTGTTTTTT. The full variable domain, with the rest looked up from reference TRBV5-1 and TRBJ2-2, is KAGVTQTPRYLIKTRGQQVTLSCSPISGHRSVSWYQQTPGQGLQFLFEYFSETQRNKGNFPGRFSGRQFSNSRSEMNVSTLELGDSALYLCASSLRDLGELFFGEGSRLTVL.

The chain recombines TRBV7-3 with TRBJ2-1; D is perhaps TRBD1 (6 bases). The germline V and J ends were trimmed by 3 bases and 5 bases, with 8 bases remaining between them. Germline assignment: CDR1 SGHTA and CDR2 FQGTGA. This CDR3 is 13 amino acids long. CDR3 in DNA: TGTGCCAGCAGCTTGACAGGAAACAATGAGCAGTTCTTC. Protein product: CASSLTGNNEQFF.

The CDR3 sequence: CASSLGLAAYNEQFF. DNA for the CDR3: TGTGCCAGCAGCTTGGGCCTAGCGGCCTACAATGAGCAGTTCTTC. V usage is TRBV11-2 and J usage is TRBJ2-1; 7 bases map to TRBD2. V shed 3 bases, J shed 2 bases, and the junction held 4 bases outside the gene matches. Per the germline V gene, CDR1 is SGHAT and CDR2 is FQNNGV. CDR3 length equals 15 residues.

This clone was detected a few times. J is TRBJ1-5 and V is TRBV5-1, with TRBD1 matching 7 bases. The germline V gene encodes CDR1 SGHRS and CDR2 YFSETQ. V gave up 4 bases and J gave up 5 bases; unmatched junction bases: 6. This CDR3 is built from 14 residues. For the CDR3, the DNA is TGCGCCAGCAGCCTAGGGGGCCCGGATCAGCCCCAGCATTTT. Its protein is CASSLGGPDQPQHF.

V is TRBV7-3 and J is TRBJ2-7, with D perhaps TRBD2 (5 bases). Germline V gene lookup returns CDR1 SGHTA and CDR2 FQGTGA. V lost 5 bases and J lost 1, with 18 bases in between. There are 16 residues in the CDR3. For the CDR3, the DNA is TGTGCCAGCAGCCCCCAAGGCGGACTCGGATCCTACGAGCAGTACTTC. Translation: CASSPQGGLGSYEQYF.

This chain joins TRBV6-5 and TRBJ2-3; 9 bases match TRBD1. V shed 6 bases and J 4 bases; nucleotides not matched to a gene: 5. The CDR3 is 14 amino acids. The germline gives CDR1 MNHEY, CDR2 SVGAGI. CDR3: CASSLGTGSDTQYF. CDR3 nucleotide sequence: TGTGCCAGCAGCCTAGGGACAGGGTCAGATACGCAGTATTTT.

This sequence joins TRBV30 and TRBJ1-6, with D unresolved. V gave up 3 bases and J gave up 1 base, with 10 bases separating them. Germline CDR1 GTSNPN, CDR2 SVGIG (reference sequence). CDR3 length: 15 amino acids. CDR3 in DNA: TGTGCCTGGAGATCGGCAGGTTCCTATAATTCACCCCTCCACTTT. Protein product: CAWRSAGSYNSPLHF.

The genes are TRBV4-2 and TRBJ2-1; tentatively, D is TRBD2 (6 bases). Germline CDR1 is LGHNA and CDR2 is YNFKEQ. This CDR3 comprises 16 residues. V lost 2 bases and J 8 bases, leaving 19 bases between the germline ends. DNA for the CDR3: TGTGCCAGCAGCCAAACCGGGACTCGAACTTCCCATGAGCAGTTCTTC. Protein sequence: CASSQTGTRTSHEQFF.

This clone appeared a single time. The chain joins TRBV4-3 to TRBJ1-3; D remains unclear. The CDR3 is made up of 14 amino acids. V lost 4 bases to trimming and J lost 0 bases, with 7 bases between them. Germline loops: CDR1 LGHNA, CDR2 YSLEER. CDR3 nucleotide sequence: TGCGCCAGCAGCCGCGATTACTCTGGAAACACCATATATTTT. Its translation is CASSRDYSGNTIYF.